The rows below give T cell receptor beta chains drawn from one sample of a study of long-term antiretroviral therapy in people with HIV. The protocol was immunoSEQ multiplex PCR, while the TCRdb copy is restricted to in-frame clones and leaves out a portion. This table holds tens of thousands of clones, about nine tenths found once. The material sequenced was unsorted PBMCs, taken about 5.5 years after starting antiretroviral therapy. Receptor source: a woman aged 40 to 50 with HIV. The CDR3 runs from the conserved cysteine through the conserved F or W.

CDR3	V	J
CASSELQGVGTDTQYF	TRBV5-4	TRBJ2-3
CASSLRNTEAFF	TRBV19	TRBJ1-1
CASSVGLNEQFF	TRBV9	TRBJ2-1
CASSPEGAEAFF	TRBV7-9	TRBJ1-1
CASSHEPSGGRVGEQFF	TRBV4-2	TRBJ2-1
CASSLGISNTEAFF	TRBV11-2	TRBJ1-1
CASSPTDRGGYTF	TRBV19	TRBJ1-2
CASRLPQQGSTYGYTF	TRBV5-1	TRBJ1-2
CASSHPGHQTNEKLFF	TRBV4-2	TRBJ1-4
CSVARVNTDTQYF	TRBV29-1	TRBJ2-3
CASSDSSSGANVLTF	TRBV6-4	TRBJ2-6
CASSPGRFYEQYF	TRBV7-8	TRBJ2-7
CSVDSGGQAMNYGYTF	TRBV29-1	TRBJ1-2
CASSPVSRDDQPQHF	TRBV5-1	TRBJ1-5
CASSATLGTGGNDEQFF	TRBV7-9	TRBJ2-1
CASSRSGTGGSYGYTF	TRBV19	TRBJ1-2
CASSSQTVSSYNEQFF	TRBV6-5	TRBJ2-1
CASSPRLAAGHTGELFF	TRBV14	TRBJ2-2
CASSLGEIRDGNTIYF	TRBV7-8	TRBJ1-3
CASSSLLRNTEAFF	TRBV19	TRBJ1-1
CASSQEWGSDSTSTDTQYF	TRBV4-2	TRBJ2-3
CASSVAVSGPGGYNEQFF	TRBV9	TRBJ2-1
CASSAGRQGYTF	TRBV10-1	TRBJ1-2
CASSDPRTSGGDGELFF	TRBV25-1	TRBJ2-2
CASSFPRGAGANVLTF	TRBV11-3	TRBJ2-6
CAWGHVGDFQPQHF	TRBV30	TRBJ1-5
CSAGLFNTEAFF	TRBV29-1	TRBJ1-1
CASSLISVSSNQPQHF	TRBV5-8	TRBJ1-5
CASRRDGYTEAFF	TRBV27	TRBJ1-1
CASSPWTGRLAFF	TRBV5-8	TRBJ1-1
CASSFSGTGALWELFF	TRBV7-9	TRBJ2-2
CASGEGWTEAFF	TRBV12-5	TRBJ1-1
CASSPGLTGNQPQHF	TRBV19	TRBJ1-5
CASSLEEGSNQPQHF	TRBV7-2	TRBJ1-5
CASSLAGTGELFF	TRBV5-5	TRBJ2-2
CATQAATRSYNEQFF	TRBV15	TRBJ2-1
CASSLASGRKETQYF	TRBV7-6	TRBJ2-5
CASSPSIGADTQYF	TRBV6-6	TRBJ2-3